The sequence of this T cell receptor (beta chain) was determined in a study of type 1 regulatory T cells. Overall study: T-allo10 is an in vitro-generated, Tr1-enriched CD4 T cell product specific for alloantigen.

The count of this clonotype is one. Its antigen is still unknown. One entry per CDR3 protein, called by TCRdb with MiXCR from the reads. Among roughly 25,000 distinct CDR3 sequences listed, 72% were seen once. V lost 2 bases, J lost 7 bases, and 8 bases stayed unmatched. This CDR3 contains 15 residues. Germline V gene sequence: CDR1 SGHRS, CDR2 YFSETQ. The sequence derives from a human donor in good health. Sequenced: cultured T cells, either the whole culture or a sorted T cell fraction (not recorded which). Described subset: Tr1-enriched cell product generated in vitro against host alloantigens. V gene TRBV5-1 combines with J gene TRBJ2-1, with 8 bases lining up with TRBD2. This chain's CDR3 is CASSLTGGPENEQFF. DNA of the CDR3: TGCGCCAGCAGCTTAACGGGGGGGCCCGAGAATGAGCAGTTCTTC.